Presented here are 12 T cell receptor beta chains from one specimen sequenced in a study of T cell changes during pregnancy in multiple sclerosis. Profiled with immunoSEQ multiplex PCR; TCRdb holds only in-frame clones, not every one. The sample lists about 42,000 clones; 91% were seen once. The sample in question was CD4+ T cells from peripheral blood mononuclear cells, obtained in the second trimester of pregnancy. These receptors were obtained from a female donor in good health, enrolled as a control in a pregnancy study.

The chain recombines TRBV28 with TRBJ1-1; D may be TRBD1 (5 bases). This CDR3 has 11 amino acids. Trimming took off 8 bases at V and 11 bases at J, with 15 bases between the two ends. Germline lookup yields CDR1 MDHEN and CDR2 SYDVKM. The CDR3 coding sequence is TGTGCCAGCGGGTGGGAGGGACGGGCTTTCTTT. Translation: CASGWEGRAFF.

The genes are TRBV18 and TRBJ2-3, with a weak D call TRBD1 (6 bases). CDR1 is KGHSH and CDR2 is LQKENI in the germline V gene. The V end was cut by 5 bases, the J end by 0 bases, with 9 bases between. There are 14 residues in the CDR3. The CDR3 is CASSRTVSTDTQYF. CDR3 nucleotides: TGTGCCAGCTCAAGGACAGTCAGCACAGATACGCAGTATTTT. Filled out from reference TRBV18 and TRBJ2-3, the complete variable domain reads NAGVMQNPRHLVRRRGQEARLRCSPMKGHSHVYWYRQLPEEGLKFMVYLQKENIIDESGMPKERFSAEFPKEGPSILRIQQVVRGDSAAYFCASSRTVSTDTQYFGPGTRLTVL.

The CDR3 bases are TGTGCCAGCTCACCACAAGACACTGGTTGGTACGAGCAGTACTTC. Translation: CASSPQDTGWYEQYF. The chain recombines TRBV18 with TRBJ2-7, with D hard to call. Looked up from germline, CDR1 is KGHSH and CDR2 is LQKENI. The CDR3 length is 15 residues. Trimming took 1 base from V and 4 from J, leaving 14 bases between them.

The CDR3 spells CASSLQGETQYF. In DNA, the CDR3 is TGTGCCAGCAGCTTACAGGGAGAGACCCAGTACTTC. The V call is TRBV7-8, the J call TRBJ2-5, with D perhaps TRBD1 (5 bases). Trimming removed 2 bases at V and 4 bases at J, with 5 bases between. Per germline, CDR1 SGHVS and CDR2 FQNEAQ. This CDR3 region has 12 residues.

Only a few counts were recorded for this clone. J is TRBJ2-5 and V is TRBV4-2, with 11 bases matching TRBD2. After removal of 1 base from V and 2 bases from J, the junction contained 3 bases not matched to a gene. CDR3 length: 16 residues. From germline, CDR1 is LGHNA and CDR2 YNFKEQ. CDR3 coding DNA: TGTGCCAGCAGCCAAGGGGCTAGCGGGGGGCAAGAGACCCAGTACTTC. Its translation: CASSQGASGGQETQYF.

This clone was detected only a few times. The V and J genes are TRBV29-1 and TRBJ1-2; D gene unclear. Trimming pared 0 bases from V and 8 bases from J, leaving 7 bases between. The CDR3 runs 11 residues. The germline gives CDR1 SQVTM, CDR2 ANQGSEA. The CDR3 coding sequence is TGCAGCGTTGAAGATGCGGGGGGCTACACCTTC. It translates to CSVEDAGGYTF.

The genes are TRBV27 and TRBJ1-6, with 9 bases matching TRBD1. V was pared by 1 base and J by 17 bases, with 6 bases of the junction left unmatched. The CDR3 loop spans 13 amino acids. Germline V gene data show CDR1 as MNHEY and CDR2 as SMNVEV (reference sequence). In nucleotides, the CDR3 is TGTGCCAGCAGTTTATACTCGGGACAGGGCTTCCACTTT. Protein sequence: CASSLYSGQGFHF.

The chain couples TRBV27 to TRBJ2-1, with a weak D call TRBD2 (7 bases). V was trimmed by 6 bases and J by 2 bases, leaving 14 bases between them. This CDR3 contains 15 residues. Germline assignment: CDR1 MNHEY and CDR2 SMNVEV (reference sequence). CDR3 sequence reads: CASRTWGGPYNEQFF. The CDR3 nucleotides are TGTGCCAGCAGGACGTGGGGGGGCCCCTACAATGAGCAGTTCTTC.

The CDR3 reads CASSTGPFEAFF. The CDR3 DNA sequence: TGTGCCAGCTCGACAGGTCCATTTGAAGCTTTCTTT. The chain is built from TRBV28 and TRBJ1-1; D might be TRBD1 (6 bases). Deletions cut 8 bases from V and 7 bases from J, with 14 bases between. The CDR3 is 12 residues long. CDR1 and CDR2 (germline): MDHEN, SYDVKM.

The gene calls are TRBV6-6 and TRBJ1-1; D is possibly TRBD1 (5 bases). This CDR3 comprises 13 residues. Germline V lookup: CDR1 MNHNY, CDR2 SVGAGI (reference sequence). V was pared by 2 bases and J by 4 bases, with 8 bases between. The CDR3 here is CASSYPGGTEAFF. CDR3 coding DNA: TGTGCCAGCAGTTACCCCGGGGGCACTGAAGCTTTCTTT.

The chain combines TRBV5-1 with TRBJ1-4, with a tentative D call TRBD1 (5 bases). This CDR3 region has 16 residues. Germline CDR1 SGHRS, CDR2 YFSETQ. Deletions cut 0 bases from V and 0 bases from J, with 9 bases between. The CDR3: CASSLAGGATNEKLFF. Written as DNA, the CDR3 is TGCGCCAGCAGCTTGGCCGGGGGAGCAACTAATGAAAAACTGTTTTTT.

This clone was counted a single time. The rearrangement uses TRBV27 and TRBJ1-1; 7 bases are a match to TRBD1. The CDR3 extends over 15 amino acids. The V gene end was trimmed by 10 bases and the J gene end by 0 bases; junction bases not matched to a gene: 11. Germline V gene lookup returns CDR1 MNHEY and CDR2 SMNVEV (reference sequence). This CDR3 reads CAIIRGPPMNTEAFF. CDR3 nucleotide sequence: TGTGCCATCATTAGGGGGCCTCCCATGAACACTGAAGCTTTCTTT.